The clone carrying this T cell receptor (beta chain) was observed a few times. The antigen is not known. The data derive from a study of cytomegalovirus exposure and HLA in healthy donors. These donors, healthy bone marrow donors, were studied. Findings and limits, study-wide: Clonal expansion, a later analysis showed, was greater in HLA-associated TCR beta chains than in equally common others. The investigators catalogued 160 or so TCR beta chains as cytomegalovirus-associated.

The PCR contained 60 Vbeta and 13 Jbeta primers. The data were produced by immunoSEQ multiplex PCR, yet TCRdb's version contains in-frame clones alone and is incomplete. The profile shows about 240,000 clones, roughly 82% of them singletons. V lost 7 bases to trimming and J lost 2 bases, with 13 bases between them. Germline V gene lookup returns CDR1 MNHEY and CDR2 SVGAGI. CDR3 length equals 14 residues. The chain uses TRBV6-5 and TRBJ2-3; the D is unclear. This TCR was recovered from a woman between 35 and 50 years old in good health and CMV-seropositive. Sequenced: PBMCs. The CDR3 DNA follows: TGTGCCAGCACTCGACATGTCCCCACAGATACGCAGTATTTT. Translation: CASTRHVPTDTQYF.